The rows below give T cell receptor beta chains drawn from one sample of a study of radiation and T cells in renal cell carcinoma. Assay used: immunoSEQ multiplex PCR; TCRdb lists only in-frame clones, some missing. Among 160,000 or so clones, 80% to 90% were seen once, and the ten largest hold 10% to 15%. The input for sequencing was blood, taken from a patient whose treatment included radiotherapy and nephrectomy. These receptors all come from a woman in her fifties or sixties with renal cell carcinoma. Each CDR3 is given with its conserved first and last residue. Fields, in order: clone size, V gene, CDR3 length, J gene, D gene, CDR3 DNA, CDR3 protein. The D gene is left open where the match is weak. A row's size may be missing; if present it is once, few, many or a size class.

clone size: -
V gene: TRBV6-1
CDR3 length: 16
J gene: TRBJ1-5
D gene: TRBD1
CDR3 DNA: TGTGCCAGCAGTGCAACAGGGGGCTGGACTAATCAGCCCCAGCATTTT
CDR3 protein: CASSATGGWTNQPQHF

clone size: -
V gene: TRBV5-4
CDR3 length: 15
J gene: TRBJ2-7
D gene: TRBD1
CDR3 DNA: TGTGCCAGCAGCTATCAGGGGGCTGTATCCTACGAGCAGTACTTC
CDR3 protein: CASSYQGAVSYEQYF

clone size: -
V gene: TRBV18
CDR3 length: 13
J gene: TRBJ1-2
D gene: TRBD1
CDR3 DNA: TGTGCCAGCTCAGGGACAGGTACCTATGGCTACACCTTC
CDR3 protein: CASSGTGTYGYTF

clone size: -
V gene: TRBV5-1
CDR3 length: 14
J gene: TRBJ1-1
D gene: TRBD1
CDR3 DNA: TGCGCCAGCAGCTTGGTTGCAGGGGGGAATGAAGCTTTCTTT
CDR3 protein: CASSLVAGGNEAFF

clone size: few
V gene: TRBV5-5
CDR3 length: 13
J gene: TRBJ2-3
D gene: TRBD1
CDR3 DNA: TGTGCCAGCAGCCGGGACAGGGGAGATACGCAGTATTTT
CDR3 protein: CASSRDRGDTQYF

clone size: few
V gene: TRBV7-2
CDR3 length: 17
J gene: TRBJ2-2
D gene: -
CDR3 DNA: TGTGCCAGCAGCTTAGCCTACGGGACACCGAACACCGGGGAGCTGTTTTTT
CDR3 protein: CASSLAYGTPNTGELFF

clone size: -
V gene: TRBV14
CDR3 length: 15
J gene: TRBJ2-3
D gene: TRBD1
CDR3 DNA: TGTGCCAGCAGCGCCGGGACAGGGAAGACAGATACGCAGTATTTT
CDR3 protein: CASSAGTGKTDTQYF

clone size: -
V gene: TRBV6-5
CDR3 length: 15
J gene: TRBJ1-5
D gene: TRBD1
CDR3 DNA: TGTGCCAGCAGTTACTCGAAGGGGGCCGGTCAGCCCCAGCATTTT
CDR3 protein: CASSYSKGAGQPQHF

clone size: -
V gene: TRBV7-2
CDR3 length: 18
J gene: TRBJ2-3
D gene: -
CDR3 DNA: TGTGCCAGCAGCTTAGCATTTTGGGGCAGGGGCCCGACAGATACGCAGTATTTT
CDR3 protein: CASSLAFWGRGPTDTQYF

clone size: -
V gene: TRBV7-9
CDR3 length: 18
J gene: TRBJ1-1
D gene: -
CDR3 DNA: TGTGCCAGCAGCTTAGGCCCCCTTAGATCCGGGAAGGGCGTAGGAGCTTTCTTT
CDR3 protein: CASSLGPLRSGKGVGAFF

clone size: -
V gene: TRBV6-5
CDR3 length: 13
J gene: TRBJ1-2
D gene: -
CDR3 DNA: TGTGCCAGTTCTCAGGGCCCCGCCTATGGCTACACCTTC
CDR3 protein: CASSQGPAYGYTF

clone size: -
V gene: TRBV7-8
CDR3 length: 12
J gene: TRBJ1-3
D gene: -
CDR3 DNA: TGTGCCAGCAGCTTAGATGGAAACACCATATATTTT
CDR3 protein: CASSLDGNTIYF

clone size: -
V gene: TRBV7-9
CDR3 length: 13
J gene: TRBJ2-7
D gene: TRBD2
CDR3 DNA: TGTGCCAGCAGCTCTAGCGGAGCCTACGAGCAGTACTTC
CDR3 protein: CASSSSGAYEQYF

clone size: -
V gene: TRBV18
CDR3 length: 14
J gene: TRBJ2-5
D gene: -
CDR3 DNA: TGTGCCAGCTCACCACTACTGACCCAAGAGACCCAGTACTTC
CDR3 protein: CASSPLLTQETQYF

clone size: -
V gene: TRBV5-8
CDR3 length: 17
J gene: TRBJ1-1
D gene: TRBD1
CDR3 DNA: TGTGCCAGCAGCCCTGACCCGGGACAGGGCGCGAGCACTGAAGCTTTCTTT
CDR3 protein: CASSPDPGQGASTEAFF

clone size: -
V gene: TRBV29-1
CDR3 length: 13
J gene: TRBJ2-3
D gene: TRBD1
CDR3 DNA: TGCAGCGTCCGACAGGGGGCGCCAGATACGCAGTATTTT
CDR3 protein: CSVRQGAPDTQYF

clone size: few
V gene: TRBV13
CDR3 length: 15
J gene: TRBJ2-2
D gene: -
CDR3 DNA: TGTGCCAGCAGCTCCCACCGGGGGCGTACCGGGGAGCTGTTTTTT
CDR3 protein: CASSSHRGRTGELFF

clone size: -
V gene: TRBV7-3
CDR3 length: 16
J gene: TRBJ1-1
D gene: -
CDR3 DNA: TGTGCCAGCAGCTTAGTAGGGAGGACAGCAAACACTGAAGCTTTCTTT
CDR3 protein: CASSLVGRTANTEAFF